The text below deals with one TCR beta chain. What it recognizes is unknown. The data were produced by immunoSEQ multiplex PCR, yet TCRdb's version contains in-frame clones alone and is incomplete. The data show roughly 160,000 clones, with 81% seen just once and roughly 1.9% held by the top ten. V was clipped by 6 bases and J by 8 bases, with 10 bases between them. The CDR3 length is 11 residues. Per germline, CDR1 LNHDA and CDR2 SQIVND (reference sequence). The data belong to a study of cytotoxic CD8 clonotypes in ibrutinib-treated CLL. The study's findings and limits: Age-matched healthy donor levels were exceeded by baseline clonality, which tracked circulating CD8+ T-cell counts. Elevated clonality accompanied ibrutinib response, with a return toward baseline values at progression.

The chain recombines TRBV19 with TRBJ2-5; possibly TRBD2 for D (6 bases). The sample was PBMCs, taken after 12 months of ibrutinib treatment. The TCR originated in a human donor with chronic lymphocytic leukemia. The CDR3 bases are TGTGCCAGTAGACTCGGGGGAACCCAGTACTTC. Translated, it gives CASRLGGTQYF.